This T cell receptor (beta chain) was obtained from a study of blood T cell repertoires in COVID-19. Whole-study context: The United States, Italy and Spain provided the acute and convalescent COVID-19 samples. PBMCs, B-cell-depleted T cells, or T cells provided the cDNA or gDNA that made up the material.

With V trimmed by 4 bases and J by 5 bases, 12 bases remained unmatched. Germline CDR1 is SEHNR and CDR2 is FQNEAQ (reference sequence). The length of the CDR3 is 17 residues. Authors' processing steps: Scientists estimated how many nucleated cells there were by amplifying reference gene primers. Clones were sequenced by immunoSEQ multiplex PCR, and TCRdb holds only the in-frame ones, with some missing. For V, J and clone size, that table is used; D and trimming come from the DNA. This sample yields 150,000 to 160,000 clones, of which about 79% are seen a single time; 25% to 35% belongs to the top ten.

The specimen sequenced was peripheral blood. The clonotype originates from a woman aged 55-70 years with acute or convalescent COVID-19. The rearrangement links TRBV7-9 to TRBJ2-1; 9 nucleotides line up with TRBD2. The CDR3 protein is CASSSTFSGGPHNEQFF. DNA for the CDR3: TGTGCCAGCAGCTCCACGTTTAGCGGGGGTCCCCACAATGAGCAGTTCTTC.